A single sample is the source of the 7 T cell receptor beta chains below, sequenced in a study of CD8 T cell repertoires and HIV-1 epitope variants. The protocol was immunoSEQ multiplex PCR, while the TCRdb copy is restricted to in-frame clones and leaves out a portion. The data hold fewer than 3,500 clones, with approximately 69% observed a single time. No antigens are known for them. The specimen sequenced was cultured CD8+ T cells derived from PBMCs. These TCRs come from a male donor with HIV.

CDR3 sequence: CASSVAGTGNGYTF. CDR3 DNA: TGTGCCAGCAGCGTAGCCGGGACAGGGAATGGCTACACCTTC. The chain is built from TRBV9 and TRBJ1-2; 9 bases are shared with TRBD1. This CDR3 contains 14 residues. J gave up 6 bases and V 0 bases, and 3 bases lay outside the gene matches. The germline gives CDR1 SGDLS, CDR2 YYNGEE.

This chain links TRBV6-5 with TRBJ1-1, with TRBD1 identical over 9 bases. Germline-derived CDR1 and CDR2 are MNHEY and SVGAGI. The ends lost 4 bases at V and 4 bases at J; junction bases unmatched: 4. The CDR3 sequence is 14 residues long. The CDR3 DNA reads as TGTGCCAGCAGTTGGGGGACAGGGCGCACTGAAGCTTTCTTT. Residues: CASSWGTGRTEAFF.

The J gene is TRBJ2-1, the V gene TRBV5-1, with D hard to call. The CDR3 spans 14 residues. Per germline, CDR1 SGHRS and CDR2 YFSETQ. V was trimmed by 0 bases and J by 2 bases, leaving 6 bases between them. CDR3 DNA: TGCGCCAGCAGCTTGGGAGAAACCTACAATGAGCAGTTCTTC. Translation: CASSLGETYNEQFF. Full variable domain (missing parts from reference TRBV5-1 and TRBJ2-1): KAGVTQTPRYLIKTRGQQVTLSCSPISGHRSVSWYQQTPGQGLQFLFEYFSETQRNKGNFPGRFSGRQFSNSRSEMNVSTLELGDSALYLCASSLGETYNEQFFGPGTRLTVL.

The CDR3 DNA reads TGTGCCAGCAGGCCACCGGACCGTGGAGGGGAGACCCAGTACTTC. Its protein product is CASRPPDRGGETQYF. The chain couples TRBV7-2 to TRBJ2-5; TRBD2 might be the D (6 bases). This CDR3 is built from 15 residues. CDR1 and CDR2 (germline): SGHTA, FQGNSA. The ends were cut back, 6 bases at V and 5 bases at J, with 19 bases in the middle.

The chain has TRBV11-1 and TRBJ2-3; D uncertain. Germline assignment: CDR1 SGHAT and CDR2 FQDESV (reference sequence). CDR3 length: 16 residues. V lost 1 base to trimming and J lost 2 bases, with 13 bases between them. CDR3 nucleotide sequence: TGTGCCAGCAGCTTAGTCCCTAGTCTTACCACAGATACGCAGTATTTT. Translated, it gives CASSLVPSLTTDTQYF.

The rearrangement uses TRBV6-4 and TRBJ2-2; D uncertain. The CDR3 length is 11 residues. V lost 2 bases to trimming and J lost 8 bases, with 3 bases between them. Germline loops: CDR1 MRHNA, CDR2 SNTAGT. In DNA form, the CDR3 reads TGTGCCAGCAGTGACGCGGGGGAGCTGTTTTTT. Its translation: CASSDAGELFF.

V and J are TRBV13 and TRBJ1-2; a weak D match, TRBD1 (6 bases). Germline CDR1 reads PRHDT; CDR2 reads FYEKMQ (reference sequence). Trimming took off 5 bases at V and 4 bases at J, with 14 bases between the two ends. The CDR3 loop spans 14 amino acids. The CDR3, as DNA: TGTGCCAGCAGCCTACTACAGGGCTTCTATGGCTACACCTTC. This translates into CASSLLQGFYGYTF. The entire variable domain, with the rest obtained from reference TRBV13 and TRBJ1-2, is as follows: AAGVIQSPRHLIKEKRETATLKCYPIPRHDTVYWYQQGPGQDPQFLISFYEKMQSDKGSIPDRFSAQQFSDYHSELNMSSLELGDSALYFCASSLLQGFYGYTFGSGTRLTVV.